These T cell receptor beta chains were read from a single sample in a study of blood T cell repertoires in COVID-19. Sequencing was performed with immunoSEQ multiplex PCR; in TCRdb, only in-frame clones are kept and a portion is missing. The table has about 240,000 clones, roughly 82% seen once; the top ten hold 9% to 15%. Input material: peripheral blood. These receptors were collected from a man older than 75 with acute or convalescent COVID-19. CDR3s leave out the opening cysteine and the closing phenylalanine or tryptophan. The D gene is left open where the match is weak.

CDR3 | length | V | D
ASRAGTGVETQY | 12 | TRBV28 | TRBD1
ASSLGLLAGGGEQF | 14 | TRBV11-3 | TRBD2
ASSPGQGGGYT | 11 | TRBV12-3/TRBV12-4 | TRBD1
ASSAVEGGALH | 11 | TRBV5-5 | .
ASSPDRGSVNEQF | 13 | TRBV19 | TRBD1
ASSTLSGSYEQY | 12 | TRBV19 | TRBD2
ASSLDNPEAF | 10 | TRBV28 | .
ASSFRDRRLDSNQPQH | 16 | TRBV6-2/TRBV6-3 | TRBD1
ASSLIGQSAAF | 11 | TRBV5-6 | .
AIREWQGDSPLH | 12 | TRBV10-3 | .
ASSLTGEVTEAF | 12 | TRBV5-4 | TRBD1
ASSPGQLQETQY | 12 | TRBV5-1 | TRBD1
ASSDDSYEQY | 10 | TRBV2 | .
ASSQGRSLYEQY | 12 | TRBV3-1/TRBV3-2 | .
ASSFWGPNYGYT | 12 | TRBV27 | .
ASSLSTGGQPQH | 12 | TRBV7-2 | TRBD1
ASSYGGTDEKLF | 12 | TRBV6-5 | .
ASSQERGNEKLF | 12 | TRBV14 | .
ASSLIKGVQYGYT | 13 | TRBV5-4 | .
AWIMDSRNQPQH | 12 | TRBV30 | .
ASSLDSGLGTGELF | 14 | TRBV11-2 | TRBD2
ASSEVGQGGSYT | 12 | TRBV25-1 | TRBD1